Listed below are T cell receptor beta chains from one sample, sequenced in a study of blood T cells in healthy people across ages. TCRdb analysed the 5' RACE reads with MiXCR anew, one entry per CDR3 protein. The table shows about 1.8 million distinct CDR3 sequences, with roughly 52% occurring only once. The sample was blood. These TCRs come from a woman between 35 and 50 years old in good health. Each CDR3 is given with its conserved first and last residue. D genes are given only for firm matches. Not all rows give a size; the values are once, few, many and, for expanded clones, a class.

CDR3nt,CDR3aa,len,v_gene,j_gene,d_gene,abundance
TGTGCCAGCAGCCCGGGACACGCTGGAAACTATGGCTACACCTTC,CASSPGHAGNYGYTF,15,TRBV7-9,TRBJ1-2,-,-
TGTGCCAGCAGTTTTTCTACAGTATCTTCAAGTGCAGATACGCAGTATTTT,CASSFSTVSSSADTQYF,17,TRBV28,TRBJ2-3,-,-
TGCGCCAGCAGCCAGGGGGGATCTTACACAGATACGCAGTATTTT,CASSQGGSYTDTQYF,15,TRBV5-1,TRBJ2-3,-,-
TGTGCCAGCAGTTACTCTAATAGCAATCAGCCCCAGCATTTT,CASSYSNSNQPQHF,14,TRBV6-2/TRBV6-3,TRBJ1-5,-,-
TGTGCCAGCAGTTTCTGGGGACGGGGAACGCAGCCCCAGCATTTT,CASSFWGRGTQPQHF,15,TRBV12-3/TRBV12-4,TRBJ1-5,-,-
TGCGCCAGCAGCCCCAAAGGACCCCCCGTTCAAGAGACCCAGTACTTC,CASSPKGPPVQETQYF,16,TRBV4-1,TRBJ2-5,-,-
TGTGCCAGCAGCCAAGCGAGTAGCGGGGCGGCCTACGAGCAGTACTTC,CASSQASSGAAYEQYF,16,TRBV4-2,TRBJ2-7,TRBD2,-
TGTGCCAGCAGTTACAACCCGGCCCCTAGCACAGATACGCAGTATTTT,CASSYNPAPSTDTQYF,16,TRBV6-5,TRBJ2-3,-,-
TGTGCCAGCAGGTCGCAGGGGCGGTCTGGGGCCAACGTCCTGACTTTC,CASRSQGRSGANVLTF,16,TRBV6-5,TRBJ2-6,-,-
TGCGCCAGCAGCCGTGGGGCTAGCCCCGGAACTGGGGCCAACGTCCTGACTTTC,CASSRGASPGTGANVLTF,18,TRBV4-3,TRBJ2-6,-,few
TGTGCCAGCAGCTTACGGGACGGGGGCACAGATACGCAGTATTTT,CASSLRDGGTDTQYF,15,TRBV7-9,TRBJ2-3,-,-
TGTGCCAGCAGTTACACCATCGGGGGGCTGAATGGCTACACCTTC,CASSYTIGGLNGYTF,15,TRBV6-6,TRBJ1-2,-,once
TGTGCCAGCTCGCCAAATGATGAGCAGTTCTTC,CASSPNDEQFF,11,TRBV18,TRBJ2-1,-,-
TGTGCCAGCCACTCCAAGGCCTCCTACGAGCAGTTCTTC,CASHSKASYEQFF,13,TRBV12-3/TRBV12-4,TRBJ2-1,-,once
TGTGCCACCAGTGATTCGGTGAGGGATACTGAAGCTTTCTTT,CATSDSVRDTEAFF,14,TRBV24-1,TRBJ1-1,-,once
TGCGCCAGCAGCTATGATTTCCCCTCCTACGAGCAGTACTTC,CASSYDFPSYEQYF,14,TRBV5-1,TRBJ2-7,-,few
TGCAGTGCCCCCCCCGAGAGCGGGGGGGACAATGAGCAGTTCTTC,CSAPPESGGDNEQFF,15,TRBV20-1,TRBJ2-1,TRBD2,-
TGTGCCACCAGTGATGGCCGGACGGGGAAGACCTCCTACGAGCAGTACTTC,CATSDGRTGKTSYEQYF,17,TRBV24-1,TRBJ2-7,-,few
TGTGCCAGCACCCTCACTTATACGCAGTATTTT,CASTLTYTQYF,11,TRBV2,TRBJ2-3,-,few
TGTGCCAGCAGCTTGTCCGACAGAGTTCAGTACTTC,CASSLSDRVQYF,12,TRBV11-1,TRBJ2-4,-,-
TGTGCCAGCAGCGCCCTTGGCGGAGGTCTTAATGAGCAGTACTTC,CASSALGGGLNEQYF,15,TRBV7-8,TRBJ2-7,-,-
TGTGCCAGCAGCAAATGGGATACCTCCTACGAGCAGTACTTC,CASSKWDTSYEQYF,14,TRBV7-2,TRBJ2-7,-,few
TGTGCCAGCAGTTTCGCTCCGGGGGCTGCGTACGAGCAGTACTTC,CASSFAPGAAYEQYF,15,TRBV28,TRBJ2-7,-,-
TGCAGCGTGATCGTGGGACCGACGTTTGAAAAACTGTTTTTT,CSVIVGPTFEKLFF,14,TRBV29-1,TRBJ1-4,-,few
TGTGCCAGCAGCCGATCCGGGACAGGGTACCAAGAGACCCAGTACTTC,CASSRSGTGYQETQYF,16,TRBV25-1,TRBJ2-5,TRBD1,few
TGTGCCAGCAGTCCAACCCCAGCAGGGGCTATTTCAGATACGCAGTATTTT,CASSPTPAGAISDTQYF,17,TRBV27,TRBJ2-3,-,-
TGTGCCAGCAGCTTACCCAGGGAGAGGTTAAGTGAATATACCTACAATGAGCAGTTCTTC,CASSLPRERLSEYTYNEQFF,20,TRBV7-2,TRBJ2-1,-,-
TGTGCCAGCAGTCAACCACCACCACTGTTCTATGGCTACACCTTC,CASSQPPPLFYGYTF,15,TRBV6-2/TRBV6-3,TRBJ1-2,-,few
TGTGCCACCGGACTAGTGGGGTCCTACAATGAGCAGTTCTTC,CATGLVGSYNEQFF,14,TRBV24-1,TRBJ2-1,TRBD2,once
TGTGCCAGCAGGCCAGGGTCGTATGAGCAGTTCTTC,CASRPGSYEQFF,12,TRBV12-3/TRBV12-4,TRBJ2-1,-,few
TGTGCCAGCAGCCCGCCTAGCGGGGGGGCTATACGTCCCGAGCAGTACTTC,CASSPPSGGAIRPEQYF,17,TRBV9,TRBJ2-7,TRBD2,-
TGCAGTGCTAGTTGGGTCGCGGGGGCCTACGAGCAGTACTTC,CSASWVAGAYEQYF,14,TRBV20-1,TRBJ2-7,TRBD2,-
TGTGCCAGCAGTGTCCCCAAAGGTGCAGGGCAGTACTTC,CASSVPKGAGQYF,13,TRBV6-1,TRBJ2-7,-,-
TGTGCCAGCAGTTTAGCTCAACAGGGGTCAGATACGCAGTATTTT,CASSLAQQGSDTQYF,15,TRBV12-3/TRBV12-4,TRBJ2-3,TRBD1,-
TGTGCCAGCAGCCAGGGGATCGAGCAGTACTTC,CASSQGIEQYF,11,TRBV12-3/TRBV12-4,TRBJ2-7,-,many
TGTGCCAGCAGCTTAGTTGGTCGTTTTCCCGATGGCTACACCTTC,CASSLVGRFPDGYTF,15,TRBV7-9,TRBJ1-2,-,-
TGTGCCAGCAGCCGGGACAGGGGGATTTCACCCCTCCACTTT,CASSRDRGISPLHF,14,TRBV3-1,TRBJ1-6,TRBD1,-
TGTGCCAGTTTAGCGGGGGTGAATACGCAGTATTTT,CASLAGVNTQYF,12,TRBV25-1,TRBJ2-3,TRBD2,-
TGTGCCAGCAGCCGCGGGGAGGGAGTAGATACGCAGTATTTT,CASSRGEGVDTQYF,14,TRBV25-1,TRBJ2-3,TRBD2,-
TGTGCCAGCAGCGTATACGGGGGGCTAGGGACAGATACGCAGTATTTT,CASSVYGGLGTDTQYF,16,TRBV9,TRBJ2-3,-,few
TGCGCCAGCAGCTTGCCCGGGACGGGGGTCAATGAGCAGTTCTTC,CASSLPGTGVNEQFF,15,TRBV5-1,TRBJ2-1,-,few
TGCAGCGTTGAACAAGGGGGTGATCAGCCCCAGCATTTT,CSVEQGGDQPQHF,13,TRBV29-1,TRBJ1-5,-,-
TGTGCCAGCAGCCACACTTTGGGAAACAGTGAGCAGTTCTTC,CASSHTLGNSEQFF,14,TRBV4-2,TRBJ2-1,-,-
TGTGCCAGTAGTATTTTTCTTACAGACCGAAATCAGCCCCAGCATTTT,CASSIFLTDRNQPQHF,16,TRBV19,TRBJ1-5,-,few
TGTGCCGCAACTCCCCGGGACGGGTCCTACGAGCAGTACTTC,CAATPRDGSYEQYF,14,TRBV6-5,TRBJ2-7,-,-
TGCGCCAGCAGCTTCGGACTAGCGGGGGTCGATGAGCAGTTCTTC,CASSFGLAGVDEQFF,15,TRBV5-1,TRBJ2-1,TRBD2,few
TGCGCCAGCAGCTTGGAACGGGGAAATATCACAGATACGCAGTATTTT,CASSLERGNITDTQYF,16,TRBV5-1,TRBJ2-3,-,-
TGTGCCAGCAGTCTCAGGGTCGGCGGCTACACCTTC,CASSLRVGGYTF,12,TRBV12-3/TRBV12-4,TRBJ1-2,-,-
TGTGCCAGCAGCCCTGGGTCGGGGGCCGGATCAGATACGCAGTATTTT,CASSPGSGAGSDTQYF,16,TRBV7-2,TRBJ2-3,-,once
TGTGCCAGCAGTAGGGGGGACAGACGAACCATGGATCAGCCCCAGCATTTT,CASSRGDRRTMDQPQHF,17,TRBV6-2/TRBV6-3,TRBJ1-5,TRBD1,-
TGTGCCAGTAGTCCAAATATCCAGGGGGTCCCCTACAATGAGCAGTTCTTC,CASSPNIQGVPYNEQFF,17,TRBV19,TRBJ2-1,TRBD1,-
TGCAGTGCTAGATCCTTCGCGACTAGCGGGGGGCACAATGAGCAGTACTTC,CSARSFATSGGHNEQYF,17,TRBV20-1,TRBJ2-5,TRBD2,few
TGTGCCAGCAGTCAGGGGCCGTCGGCCTACGAGCAGTACTTC,CASSQGPSAYEQYF,14,TRBV2,TRBJ2-7,-,-
TGTGCCAGCAGAACACGGACAGGGGGGGCGGGCTACACCTTC,CASRTRTGGAGYTF,14,TRBV27,TRBJ1-2,TRBD1,-
TGTGCCAGTGGACCCGGGACTAGATCCTACAATGAGCAGTTCTTC,CASGPGTRSYNEQFF,15,TRBV13,TRBJ2-1,TRBD2,-
TGTGCCAGCACCCCAGACCTAGCGGGTGCGGAGACCCAGTACTTC,CASTPDLAGAETQYF,15,TRBV7-9,TRBJ2-5,TRBD2,-
TGCGCCAGCAGTCCCCTCGGGGGGAATGGCTACACCTTC,CASSPLGGNGYTF,13,TRBV5-1,TRBJ1-2,-,few
TGTGCCAGCAGCCAAGGTGGAGTCTCCTATAATTCACCCCTCCACTTT,CASSQGGVSYNSPLHF,16,TRBV4-2,TRBJ1-6,-,-
TGTGCCAGCAGCTTTTGGCCAAGCACAGATACGCAGTATTTT,CASSFWPSTDTQYF,14,TRBV7-6,TRBJ2-3,-,-
TGTGCCAGCAGTTACTCGAACCGGGGACTCACAGATACGCAGTATTTT,CASSYSNRGLTDTQYF,16,TRBV6-2/TRBV6-3,TRBJ2-3,-,-